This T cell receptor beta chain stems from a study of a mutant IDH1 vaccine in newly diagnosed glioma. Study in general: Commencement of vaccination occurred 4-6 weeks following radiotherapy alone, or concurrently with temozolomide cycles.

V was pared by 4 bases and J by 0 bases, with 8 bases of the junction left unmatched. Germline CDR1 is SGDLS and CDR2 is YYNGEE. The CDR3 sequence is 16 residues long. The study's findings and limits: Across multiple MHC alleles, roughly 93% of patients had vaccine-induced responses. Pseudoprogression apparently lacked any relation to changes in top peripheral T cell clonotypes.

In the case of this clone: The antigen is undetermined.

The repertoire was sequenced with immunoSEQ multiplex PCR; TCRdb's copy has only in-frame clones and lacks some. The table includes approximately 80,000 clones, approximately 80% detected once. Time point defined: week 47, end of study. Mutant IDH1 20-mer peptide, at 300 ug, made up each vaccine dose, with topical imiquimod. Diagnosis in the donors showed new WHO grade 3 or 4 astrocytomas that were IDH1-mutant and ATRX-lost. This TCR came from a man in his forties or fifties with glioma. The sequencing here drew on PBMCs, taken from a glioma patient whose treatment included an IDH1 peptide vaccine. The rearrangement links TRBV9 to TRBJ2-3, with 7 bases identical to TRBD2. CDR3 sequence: CASSKEASGSTDTQYF. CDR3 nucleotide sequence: TGTGCCAGCAGCAAAGAGGCTAGCGGTAGCACAGATACGCAGTATTTT.